This T cell receptor beta chain was captured in a study of blood T cell repertoires in COVID-19. The V gene's germline CDR1 is LGHDT and CDR2 YNNKEL (reference sequence). Trimming cost V 4 bases and J 4 bases; bases outside gene matches: 10. This CDR3 region has 16 residues. Data came from immunoSEQ multiplex PCR; TCRdb stores just in-frame clones and leaves some out. The sample holds 350,000 to 450,000 clones; 86% are singletons and the top ten take about 7%. The V and J genes are TRBV3-1 (or the pseudogene TRBV3-2) and TRBJ1-2, with TRBD1 matching over 9 bases. This TCR derives from a woman between 55 and 75 years old with COVID-19, enrolled during active disease. Sequencing was performed on peripheral blood. The CDR3 nucleotides are TGTGCCAGCAGCCTAACGGGACAGGGATTTTTCTATGGCTACACCTTC. It specifies CASSLTGQGFFYGYTF.